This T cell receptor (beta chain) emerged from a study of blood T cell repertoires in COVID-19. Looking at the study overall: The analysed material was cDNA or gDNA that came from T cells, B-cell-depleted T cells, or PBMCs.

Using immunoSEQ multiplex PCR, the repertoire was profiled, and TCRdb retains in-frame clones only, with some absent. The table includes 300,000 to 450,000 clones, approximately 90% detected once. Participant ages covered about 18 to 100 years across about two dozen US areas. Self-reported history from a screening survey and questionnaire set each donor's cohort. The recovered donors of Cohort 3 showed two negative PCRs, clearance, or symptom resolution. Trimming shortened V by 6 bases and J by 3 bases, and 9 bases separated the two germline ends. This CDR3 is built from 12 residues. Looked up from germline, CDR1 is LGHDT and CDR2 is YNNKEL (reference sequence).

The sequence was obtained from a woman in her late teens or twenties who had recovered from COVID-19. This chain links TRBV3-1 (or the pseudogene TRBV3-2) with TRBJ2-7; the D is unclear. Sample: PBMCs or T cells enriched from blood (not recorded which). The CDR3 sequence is CASRGAHYEQYF. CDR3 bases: TGTGCCAGCAGGGGCGCTCACTACGAGCAGTACTTC.